The entry below gives a single T cell receptor beta chain sequence along with its context. Its antigen is as yet unknown. The data originate from a study of shared clonotypes between healthy human individuals. Study summary: Ranging from 18 to 49 in age, donors were two women and a few men. Researchers assigned three CD4 naive, three CD4 memory, two CD8 naive and one CD8 memory plate to each donor.

Sequencing was performed with immunoSEQ multiplex PCR; in TCRdb, only in-frame clones are kept and a portion is missing. The profile shows roughly 700,000 clones, 90% of them singletons. Findings of the study overall: A limitation of the genetic and exposure-history diversity represented arose from few donors. Researchers found naive subsets generally carried larger estimated richness than memory subsets.

From germline, CDR1 is MNHEY and CDR2 SMNVEV (reference sequence). CDR3 size: 14 residues. With 4 bases clipped from V and 5 bases from J, the junction kept 2 bases outside the gene matches. The sequence derives from a man between 18 and 29 years old in good health. Some clones in this sample may be carry-over from other donors' samples. Sequenced: memory CD8+ T cells from PBMCs. Subset in this sample: CD45RO+ cells pooled with CCR7-negative TemRA cells. This chain links TRBV27 with TRBJ2-7, with TRBD2 identical over 13 bases. CDR3 amino acids: CASSWTSGSDEQYF. CDR3 DNA sequence: TGTGCCAGCAGTTGGACTAGCGGGAGCGACGAGCAGTACTTC.